This TCR beta chain was recovered during a study of blood T cell repertoires in COVID-19. The wider study: The samples span acute and convalescent COVID-19 from the United States, Italy and Spain. In each case, the material was cDNA or gDNA derived from T cells, B-cell-depleted T cells, or PBMCs.

CDR1 and CDR2 from the germline V gene are MDHEN and SYDVKM. J was trimmed by 2 bases and V by 5 bases; bases with no gene match: 9. This CDR3 has 15 amino acids. Per the original data handling: By means of reference gene primer amplification, nucleated cell counts were estimated. Method: immunoSEQ multiplex PCR; TCRdb's copy keeps in-frame clones and lacks some. The V and J calls and clone size were taken over from that table, and D and trimming were inferred from the DNA. The profile shows approximately 230,000 clones, 70% to 90% of them singletons. The chain combines TRBV28 with TRBJ2-7; 7 nucleotides agree with TRBD1. The sequenced sample consisted of peripheral blood. The sequence derives from an elderly man with acute or convalescent COVID-19. Written as DNA, the CDR3 is TGTGCCAGCAGTCCAAGCCGTGGGACAGCCTACGAGCAGTACTTC. Encoded protein: CASSPSRGTAYEQYF.